This is a list of T cell receptor beta chains from one sample in a study of blood T cell repertoires in COVID-19. Measured with immunoSEQ multiplex PCR; TCRdb has only the in-frame clones, and not every one. The sample lists hundreds of thousands of clones, roughly 90% seen once, with about 9.9% in the top ten. Sample: PBMCs or T cells enriched from blood (not recorded which). The receptor source for this set is a woman aged 40 to 50 who had recovered from COVID-19. CDR3s include the opening cysteine and the closing phenylalanine or tryptophan. The D gene is left open where the match is weak. Size is omitted from some rows. Given values are once, few, many or a class for expanded clones.

. | TRBJ2-2 | TRBD2 | TRBV3-1/TRBV3-2 | CASSRPPRLAGRTGELFF | TGTGCCAGCAGCCGACCACCCCGACTAGCGGGGCGCACCGGGGAGCTGTTTTTT
. | TRBJ2-7 | TRBD1 | TRBV19 | CASSNAPGQGSYEQYF | TGTGCCAGTAGTAATGCCCCGGGACAGGGATCCTACGAGCAGTACTTC
. | TRBJ2-5 | . | TRBV20-1 | CSAVRGETQYF | TGCAGTGCTGTCCGCGGGGAGACCCAGTACTTC
. | TRBJ2-3 | . | TRBV30 | CAWSSGSTDTQYF | TGTGCCTGGAGTAGCGGGAGCACAGATACGCAGTATTTT
few | TRBJ1-4 | TRBD1 | TRBV4-3 | CASSQGGGQGGEKLFF | TGCGCCAGCAGCCAAGGGGGAGGACAGGGTGGGGAAAAACTGTTTTTT
. | TRBJ2-1 | TRBD2 | TRBV4-2 | CASSQEGTSANNEQFF | TGTGCCAGCAGCCAAGAAGGGACTAGCGCCAACAATGAGCAGTTCTTC
. | TRBJ1-1 | TRBD1 | TRBV7-9 | CASSSRGLNTEAFF | TGTGCCAGCAGCTCCAGGGGGCTGAACACTGAAGCTTTCTTT
once | TRBJ2-5 | . | TRBV6-5 | CASSYSNGEVQETQYF | TGTGCCAGCAGTTACTCGAACGGGGAGGTACAAGAGACCCAGTACTTC
. | TRBJ2-7 | TRBD1 | TRBV7-2 | CASSSRTGSYEQYF | TGTGCCAGCAGCTCCAGGACAGGGTCCTACGAGCAGTACTTC
. | TRBJ2-3 | TRBD2 | TRBV9 | CASSVTSGAGGADTQYF | TGTGCCAGCAGCGTGACTAGCGGAGCCGGGGGGGCAGATACGCAGTATTTT
few | TRBJ2-2 | TRBD2 | TRBV7-3 | CASSLSGGSTGELFF | TGTGCCAGCAGCTTAAGCGGGGGGAGCACCGGGGAGCTGTTTTTT
. | TRBJ2-3 | TRBD2 | TRBV10-1 | CASRDSGGRTDTQYF | TGCGCCAGCAGGGATTCGGGAGGTCGGACAGATACGCAGTATTTT
. | TRBJ2-1 | TRBD1 | TRBV7-6 | CASSQGQGPYNEQFF | TGTGCCAGCAGCCAGGGACAGGGGCCTTACAATGAGCAGTTCTTC
. | TRBJ1-4 | . | TRBV6-5 | CASSTSTATNEKLFF | .
. | TRBJ2-7 | . | TRBV6-5 | CASRGDNYEQYF | TGTGCCAGCAGAGGCGACAACTACGAGCAGTACTTC
. | TRBJ2-7 | TRBD1 | TRBV11-3 | CASSQRDRGPYEQYF | TGTGCCAGCAGTCAAAGGGACAGGGGCCCCTACGAGCAGTACTTC
. | TRBJ1-4 | TRBD1 | TRBV7-2 | CASSLRTGTDNEKLFF | TGTGCCAGCAGCTTACGGACGGGGACAGACAATGAAAAACTGTTTTTT
. | TRBJ2-7 | . | TRBV24-1 | CATSGAGVWSEQYF | TGTGCCACCAGTGGGGCAGGGGTTTGGAGCGAGCAGTACTTC
. | TRBJ2-1 | TRBD2 | TRBV24-1 | CATSDPGTSGRGGNEQFF | TGTGCCACCAGTGACCCCGGGACTAGCGGGAGAGGAGGCAATGAGCAGTTCTTC
. | TRBJ2-7 | . | TRBV15 | CATSRARESYEQYF | TGTGCCACCAGCAGAGCCCGGGAATCCTACGAGCAGTACTTC
. | TRBJ1-6 | . | TRBV14 | CASSQDGERALHF | TGTGCCAGCAGCCAAGACGGGGAGAGAGCCCTCCACTTT
. | TRBJ2-7 | . | TRBV27 | CASSLRGSLHEQYF | TGTGCCAGCAGTTTACGAGGGAGTCTGCACGAGCAGTACTTC
. | TRBJ2-5 | . | TRBV4-1 | CASSQEGYLRETQYF | TGCGCCAGCAGCCAAGAGGGCTACCTACGAGAGACCCAGTACTTC
once | TRBJ1-2 | TRBD1 | TRBV25-1 | CASAPMTGLGYTF | TGTGCCAGCGCGCCGATGACAGGGTTGGGCTACACCTTC
. | TRBJ2-3 | TRBD2 | TRBV5-4 | CASSSYGLAGTDTQYF | TGTGCCAGCAGCTCGTACGGACTAGCGGGCACAGATACGCAGTATTTT
. | TRBJ2-2 | TRBD2 | TRBV9 | CASSVGGSGRASTGELFF | TGTGCCAGCAGCGTAGGGGGTAGCGGGAGGGCCTCCACCGGGGAGCTGTTTTTT
. | TRBJ2-1 | TRBD2 | TRBV24-1 | CATASGGNEQFF | TGTGCCACCGCCTCGGGAGGCAATGAGCAGTTCTTC
once | TRBJ2-6 | . | TRBV9 | CASSVDILSGANVLTF | TGTGCCAGCAGCGTGGACATATTGTCTGGGGCCAACGTCCTGACTTTC
. | TRBJ1-6 | . | TRBV25-1 | CASSEYPPNYSPLHF | TGTGCCAGCAGTGAATATCCCCCAAACTATTCACCCCTCCACTTT
. | TRBJ1-1 | . | TRBV27 | CASSFLPVGDMNTEAFF | TGTGCCAGCAGTTTCCTACCGGTAGGGGATATGAACACTGAAGCTTTCTTT
. | TRBJ2-5 | . | TRBV5-4 | CASSRGGDQETQYF | TGTGCCAGCAGCCGGGGTGGTGACCAAGAGACCCAGTACTTC
many | TRBJ2-1 | . | TRBV9 | CASSGPLMEMGVGESNYYNEQFF | TGTGCCAGCAGCGGACCTCTAATGGAAATGGGAGTCGGGGAAAGTAATTACTACAATGAGCAGTTCTTC
. | TRBJ2-1 | TRBD2 | TRBV24-1 | CATSVGGEGNEQFF | TGTGCCACCAGTGTTGGGGGGGAGGGCAATGAGCAGTTCTTC
. | TRBJ2-1 | TRBD2 | TRBV18 | CASSPSGGHNEQFF | TGTGCCAGCTCACCAAGCGGGGGCCACAATGAGCAGTTCTTC
. | TRBJ2-7 | . | TRBV28 | CASSLTGREQYF | TGTGCCAGCAGCTTGACAGGCCGCGAGCAGTACTTC
. | TRBJ2-7 | TRBD1 | TRBV6-5 | CASRPDRKSSYEQYF | TGTGCCAGCAGGCCGGACAGGAAATCCTCCTACGAGCAGTACTTC
. | TRBJ1-2 | . | TRBV15 | CATSRSGGPSDYGYTF | TGTGCCACCAGCAGATCCGGTGGGCCATCCGACTATGGCTACACCTTC
. | TRBJ1-6 | TRBD1 | TRBV13 | CASSTDRFSYNSPLHF | TGTGCCAGCAGCACGGACAGGTTCTCCTATAATTCACCCCTCCACTTT
. | TRBJ2-7 | . | TRBV7-2 | CASSRDTEAYEQYF | TGTGCCAGCAGCCGGGACACCGAAGCCTACGAGCAGTACTTC
. | TRBJ2-2 | . | TRBV18 | CASSPRTVDTGELFF | TGTGCCAGCTCACCGCGGACAGTTGACACCGGGGAGCTGTTTTTT
. | TRBJ1-5 | . | TRBV12-3/TRBV12-4 | CASSAGEGQPQHF | TGTGCCAGCAGTGCAGGGGAGGGTCAGCCCCAGCATTTT
. | TRBJ1-2 | . | TRBV19 | CASSTGYGYTF | TGTGCCAGTAGTACAGGGTATGGCTACACCTTC
. | TRBJ2-2 | TRBD2 | TRBV7-2 | CASSLARLLASTGELFF | TGTGCCAGCAGCTTAGCACGGCTACTAGCGAGTACCGGGGAGCTGTTTTTT
. | TRBJ2-1 | TRBD2 | TRBV24-1 | CATSGSGIEQFF | TGTGCCACCAGTGGCAGCGGGATTGAGCAGTTCTTC
. | TRBJ1-6 | . | TRBV2 | CASTLDSLVNSPLHF | TGTGCCAGCACCCTGGACAGTCTGGTTAATTCACCCCTCCACTTT
. | TRBJ2-7 | . | TRBV10-1 | CASDRDFAYEQYF | TGCGCCAGCGACCGGGACTTTGCCTACGAGCAGTACTTC
once | TRBJ1-1 | TRBD1 | TRBV18 | CASSPGQGIPNTEAFF | TGTGCCAGCTCACCCGGACAGGGGATACCGAACACTGAAGCTTTCTTT
. | TRBJ2-6 | . | TRBV5-1 | CASGQVLGANVLTF | TGCGCCAGCGGGCAAGTTCTCGGGGCCAACGTCCTGACTTTC
. | TRBJ2-6 | . | TRBV7-9 | CASSLFRRISGANVLTF | TGTGCCAGCAGCTTATTCCGGCGGATCTCTGGGGCCAACGTCCTGACTTTC
. | TRBJ2-7 | TRBD2 | TRBV7-3 | CASSSSSGGPTYEQYF | TGTGCCAGCAGCTCGTCCAGCGGGGGCCCAACCTACGAGCAGTACTTC
. | TRBJ2-5 | TRBD1 | TRBV5-1 | CASSLGGQIMQETQYF | TGCGCCAGCAGCTTGGGGGGACAGATTATGCAAGAGACCCAGTACTTC
. | TRBJ2-1 | TRBD2 | TRBV18 | CASSPGTSGAHNEQFF | TGTGCCAGCTCACCAGGGACTAGCGGGGCCCACAATGAGCAGTTCTTC
few | TRBJ2-1 | TRBD1 | TRBV5-1 | CASSLEPGQGANEQFF | TGCGCCAGCAGCCTGGAACCGGGACAGGGGGCCAATGAGCAGTTCTTC